The TCR beta chain described here comes from a study of post-analysis software for immune sequencing data. The study, taken as a whole, reports: A few TRBV segments (TRBV5-6, TRBV5-1 and TRBV20-1 among them) occurred more frequently in patients than in controls.

About this clonotype itself: Its antigen is currently unknown.

CDR1 and CDR2 (germline): DFQATT, SNEGSKA (reference sequence). The CDR3 runs 9 residues. Between the trimmed V and J ends, which lost 6 bases and 6 bases, there was a span of 3 bases. Unique molecular identifiers were carried by the TCR beta cDNA libraries. Input of roughly 0.85 to 11 million T cells yielded 450,000 to 550,000 cDNA molecules. Via MiXCR, TCRdb re-called the PCR reads, giving one row per CDR3 protein. In the table there are 700,000 to 800,000 distinct CDR3 sequences, just under 30% of which are singletons. This chain connects TRBV20-1 to TRBJ1-5; no firm D call. Material: blood. This sequence was found in a girl under 18 with multiple sclerosis. The CDR3 reads CSAGQPQHF. CDR3 DNA sequence: TGCAGTGCCGGTCAGCCCCAGCATTTT.